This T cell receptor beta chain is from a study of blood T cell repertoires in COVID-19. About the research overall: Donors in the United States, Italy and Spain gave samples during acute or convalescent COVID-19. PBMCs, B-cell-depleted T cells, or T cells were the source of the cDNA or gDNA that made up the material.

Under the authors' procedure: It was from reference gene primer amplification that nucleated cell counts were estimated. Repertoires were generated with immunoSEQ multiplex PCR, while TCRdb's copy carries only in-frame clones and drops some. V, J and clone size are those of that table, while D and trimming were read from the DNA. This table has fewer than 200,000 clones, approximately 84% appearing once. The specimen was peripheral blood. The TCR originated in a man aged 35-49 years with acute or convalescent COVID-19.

The CDR3 loop reads CASSQGEAISGANVLTF. Here the CDR3 DNA reads TGTGCCAGCAGCCAAGGGGAGGCTATCTCTGGGGCCAACGTCCTGACTTTC. The chain joins TRBV3-1 (or the pseudogene TRBV3-2) to TRBJ2-6; a weak D match, TRBD2 (6 bases). The germline gives CDR1 LGHDT, CDR2 YNNKEL (reference sequence). Trimming left V 1 base short and J 0 bases short, with 10 bases between. The CDR3 contains 17 residues.